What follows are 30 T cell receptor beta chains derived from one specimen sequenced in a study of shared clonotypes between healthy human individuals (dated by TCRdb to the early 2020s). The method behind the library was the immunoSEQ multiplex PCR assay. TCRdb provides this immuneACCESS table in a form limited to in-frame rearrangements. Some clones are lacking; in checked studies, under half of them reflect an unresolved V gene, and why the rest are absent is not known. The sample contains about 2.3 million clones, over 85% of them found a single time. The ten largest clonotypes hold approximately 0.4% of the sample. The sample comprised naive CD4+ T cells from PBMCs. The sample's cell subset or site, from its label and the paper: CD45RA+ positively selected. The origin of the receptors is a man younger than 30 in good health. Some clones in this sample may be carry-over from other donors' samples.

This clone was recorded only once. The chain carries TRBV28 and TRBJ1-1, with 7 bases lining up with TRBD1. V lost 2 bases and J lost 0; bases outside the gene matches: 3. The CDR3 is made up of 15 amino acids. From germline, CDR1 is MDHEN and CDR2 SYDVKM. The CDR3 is CASSLVGQLNTEAFF. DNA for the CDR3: TGTGCCAGCAGTTTAGTGGGACAGCTGAACACTGAAGCTTTCTTT.

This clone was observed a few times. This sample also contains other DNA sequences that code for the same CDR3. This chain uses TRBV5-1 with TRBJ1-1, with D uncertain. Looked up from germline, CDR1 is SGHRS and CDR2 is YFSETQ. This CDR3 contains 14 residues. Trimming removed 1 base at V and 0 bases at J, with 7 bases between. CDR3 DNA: TGCGCCAGCAGCTTGACGACTGTGAACACTGAAGCTTTCTTT. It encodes CASSLTTVNTEAFF.

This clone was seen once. The CDR3 DNA sequence: TGCGCCAGCAGCCAATCGGACAGGAATAATTCACCCCTCCACTTT. It encodes CASSQSDRNNSPLHF. The chain recombines TRBV4-1 with TRBJ1-6; TRBD1 aligns across 7 bases. Germline CDR1 MGHRA, CDR2 YSYEKL. With 2 bases clipped from V and 5 bases from J, the junction kept 3 bases outside the gene matches. The CDR3 consists of 15 residues.

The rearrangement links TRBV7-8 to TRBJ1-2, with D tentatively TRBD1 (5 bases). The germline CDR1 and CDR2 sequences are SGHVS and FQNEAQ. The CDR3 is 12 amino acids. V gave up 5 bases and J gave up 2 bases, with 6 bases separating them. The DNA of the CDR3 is TGTGCCAGCAGCCGACAGAACTATGGCTACACCTTC. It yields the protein CASSRQNYGYTF.

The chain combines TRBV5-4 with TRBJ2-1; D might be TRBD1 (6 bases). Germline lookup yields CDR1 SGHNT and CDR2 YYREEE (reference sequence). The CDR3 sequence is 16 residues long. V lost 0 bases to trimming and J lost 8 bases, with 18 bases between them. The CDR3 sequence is CASSLGTELSGDEQFF. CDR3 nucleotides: TGTGCCAGCAGCTTGGGAACAGAACTATCAGGGGATGAGCAGTTCTTC.

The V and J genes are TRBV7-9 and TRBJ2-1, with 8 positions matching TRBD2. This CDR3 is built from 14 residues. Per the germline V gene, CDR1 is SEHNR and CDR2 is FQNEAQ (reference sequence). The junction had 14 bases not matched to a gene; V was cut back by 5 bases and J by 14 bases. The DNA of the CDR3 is TGTGCCAGCAGCCCTTTCGCTCTAGCGGGTTGGGAGTTCTTC. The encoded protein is CASSPFALAGWEFF.

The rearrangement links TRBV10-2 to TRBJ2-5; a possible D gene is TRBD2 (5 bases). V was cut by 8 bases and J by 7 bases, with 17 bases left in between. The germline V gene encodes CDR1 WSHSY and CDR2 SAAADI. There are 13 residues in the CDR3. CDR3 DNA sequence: TGCGCCAGCCACGAAACGGGAACCGGGACCCAGTACTTC. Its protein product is CASHETGTGTQYF.

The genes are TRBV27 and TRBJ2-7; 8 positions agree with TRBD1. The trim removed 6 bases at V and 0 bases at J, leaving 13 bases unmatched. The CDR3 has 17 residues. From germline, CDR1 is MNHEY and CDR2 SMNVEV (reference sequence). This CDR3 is CASSRTGLMRSSYEQYF. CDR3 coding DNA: TGTGCCAGCAGCCGGACAGGGCTAATGAGAAGCTCCTACGAGCAGTACTTC.

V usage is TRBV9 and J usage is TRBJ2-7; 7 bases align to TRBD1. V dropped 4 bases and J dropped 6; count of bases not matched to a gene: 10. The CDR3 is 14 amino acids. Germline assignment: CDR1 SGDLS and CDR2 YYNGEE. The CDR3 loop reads CASSLEGGRAEQYF. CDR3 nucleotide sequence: TGTGCCAGCAGCCTAGAAGGGGGCAGGGCCGAGCAGTACTTC.

CDR3 DNA: TGTGCCAGCTCACCAACCGGGCCCGGGGGCACCATATATTTT. Its protein is CASSPTGPGGTIYF. This chain uses TRBV18 with TRBJ1-3; D possibly corresponds to TRBD1 (5 bases). The germline V gene has CDR1 KGHSH and CDR2 LQKENI. Trimming removed 2 bases at V and 9 bases at J, with 14 bases between. The CDR3 runs to 14 residues. The full variable domain, rest sourced from reference TRBV18 and TRBJ1-3, is NAGVMQNPRHLVRRRGQEARLRCSPMKGHSHVYWYRQLPEEGLKFMVYLQKENIIDESGMPKERFSAEFPKEGPSILRIQQVVRGDSAAYFCASSPTGPGGTIYFGEGSWLTVV.

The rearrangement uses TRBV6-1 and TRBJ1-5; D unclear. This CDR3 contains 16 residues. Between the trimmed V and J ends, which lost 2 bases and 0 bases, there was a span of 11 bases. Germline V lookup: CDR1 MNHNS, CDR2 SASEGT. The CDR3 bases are TGTGCCAGCAGTGAACTCCCAGACTTTAGCAATCAGCCCCAGCATTTT. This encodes CASSELPDFSNQPQHF.

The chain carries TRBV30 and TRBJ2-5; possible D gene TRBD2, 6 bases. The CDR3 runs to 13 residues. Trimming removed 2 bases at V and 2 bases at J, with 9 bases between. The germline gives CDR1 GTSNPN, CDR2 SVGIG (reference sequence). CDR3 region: CAWSFSGQETQYF. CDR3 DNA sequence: TGTGCCTGGAGTTTCAGCGGGCAAGAGACCCAGTACTTC.

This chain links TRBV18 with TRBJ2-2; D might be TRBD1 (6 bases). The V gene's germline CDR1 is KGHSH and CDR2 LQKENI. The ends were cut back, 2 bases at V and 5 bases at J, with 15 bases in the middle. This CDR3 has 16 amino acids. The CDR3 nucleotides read TGTGCCAGCTCACCAGTGAGGGGGATCGGGACCGGGGAGCTGTTTTTT. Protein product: CASSPVRGIGTGELFF.

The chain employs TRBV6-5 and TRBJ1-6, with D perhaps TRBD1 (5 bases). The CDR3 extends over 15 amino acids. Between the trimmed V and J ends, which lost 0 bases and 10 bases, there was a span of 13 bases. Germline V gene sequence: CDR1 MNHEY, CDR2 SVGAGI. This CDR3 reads CASSYSGDGGSPLHF. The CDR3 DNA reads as TGTGCCAGCAGTTACTCGGGGGATGGGGGGTCACCCCTCCACTTT.

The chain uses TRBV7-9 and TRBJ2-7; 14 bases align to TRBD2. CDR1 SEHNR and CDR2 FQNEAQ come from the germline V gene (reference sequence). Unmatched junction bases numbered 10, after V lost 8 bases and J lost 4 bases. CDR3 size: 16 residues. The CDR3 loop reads CASQPGLAGDIYEQYF. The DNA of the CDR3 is TGTGCCAGCCAACCGGGACTAGCGGGAGATATTTACGAGCAGTACTTC.

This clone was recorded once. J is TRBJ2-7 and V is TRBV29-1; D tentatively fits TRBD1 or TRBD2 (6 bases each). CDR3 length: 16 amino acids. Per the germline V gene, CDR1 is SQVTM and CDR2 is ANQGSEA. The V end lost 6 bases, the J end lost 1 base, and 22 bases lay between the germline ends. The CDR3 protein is CSVPGARTADSYEQYF. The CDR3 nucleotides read TGCAGCGTGCCGGGGGCCCGGACAGCCGATTCCTACGAGCAGTACTTC.

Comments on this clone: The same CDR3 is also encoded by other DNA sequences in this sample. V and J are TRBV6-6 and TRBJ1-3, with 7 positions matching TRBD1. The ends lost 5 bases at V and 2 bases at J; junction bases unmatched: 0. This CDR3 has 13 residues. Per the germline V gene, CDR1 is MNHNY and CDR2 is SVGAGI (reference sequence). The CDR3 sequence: CASSGTAGNTIYF. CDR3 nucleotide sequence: TGTGCCAGCAGTGGGACAGCTGGAAACACCATATATTTT.

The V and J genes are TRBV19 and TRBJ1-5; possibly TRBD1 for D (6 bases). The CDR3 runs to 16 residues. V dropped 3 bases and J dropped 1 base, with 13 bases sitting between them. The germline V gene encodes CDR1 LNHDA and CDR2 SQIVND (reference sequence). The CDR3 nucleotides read TGTGCCAGTAGTATTCGGGGGGCGGCCAGCAATCAGCCCCAGCATTTT. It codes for CASSIRGAASNQPQHF.

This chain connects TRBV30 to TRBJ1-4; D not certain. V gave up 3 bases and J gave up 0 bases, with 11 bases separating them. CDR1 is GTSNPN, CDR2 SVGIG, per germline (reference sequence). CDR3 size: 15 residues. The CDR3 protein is CAWRSAGATNEKLFF. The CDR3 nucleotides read TGTGCCTGGAGGTCGGCAGGCGCAACTAATGAAAAACTGTTTTTT.

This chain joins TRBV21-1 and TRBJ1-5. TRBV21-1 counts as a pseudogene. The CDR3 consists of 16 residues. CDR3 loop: CASSKGGWQVNQPQHF. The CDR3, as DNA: TGTGCCAGCAGCAAAGGGGGATGGCAGGTCAATCAGCCCCAGCATTTT.

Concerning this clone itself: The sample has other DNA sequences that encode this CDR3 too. In DNA form, the CDR3 reads TGTGCCAGCAGCGTAGAGGCAGGATCTGGAAACACCATATATTTT. It specifies CASSVEAGSGNTIYF. The chain couples TRBV9 to TRBJ1-3; unclear D gene. Germline CDR1 and CDR2: SGDLS and YYNGEE. The V and J ends lost 0 bases and 1 base respectively, with 8 bases between them. The CDR3 contains 15 residues.

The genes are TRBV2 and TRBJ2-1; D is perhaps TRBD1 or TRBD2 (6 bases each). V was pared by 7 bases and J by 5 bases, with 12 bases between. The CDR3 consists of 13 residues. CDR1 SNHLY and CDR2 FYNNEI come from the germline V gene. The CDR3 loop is CASMQGRNNEQFF. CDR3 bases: TGTGCCAGCATGCAGGGGAGGAACAATGAGCAGTTCTTC.

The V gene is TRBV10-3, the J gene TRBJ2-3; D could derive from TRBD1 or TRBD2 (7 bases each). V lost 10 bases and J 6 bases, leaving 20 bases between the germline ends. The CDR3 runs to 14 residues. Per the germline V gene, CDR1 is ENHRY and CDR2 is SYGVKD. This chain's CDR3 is CATETGTMADTQYF. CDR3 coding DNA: TGTGCCACAGAGACAGGGACTATGGCGGATACGCAGTATTTT.

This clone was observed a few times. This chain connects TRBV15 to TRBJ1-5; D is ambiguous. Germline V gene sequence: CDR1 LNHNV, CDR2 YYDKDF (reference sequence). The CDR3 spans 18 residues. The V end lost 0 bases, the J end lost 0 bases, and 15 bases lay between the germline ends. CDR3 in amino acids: CATSRDQSRLYSNQPQHF. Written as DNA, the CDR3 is TGTGCCACCAGCAGAGACCAGTCGAGGTTATATAGCAATCAGCCCCAGCATTTT.

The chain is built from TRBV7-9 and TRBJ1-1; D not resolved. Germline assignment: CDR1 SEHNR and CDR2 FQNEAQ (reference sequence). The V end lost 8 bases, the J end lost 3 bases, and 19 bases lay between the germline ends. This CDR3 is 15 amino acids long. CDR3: CASAVRGNLDTEAFF. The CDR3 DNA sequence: TGTGCCAGCGCGGTTCGAGGGAATTTGGACACTGAAGCTTTCTTT.

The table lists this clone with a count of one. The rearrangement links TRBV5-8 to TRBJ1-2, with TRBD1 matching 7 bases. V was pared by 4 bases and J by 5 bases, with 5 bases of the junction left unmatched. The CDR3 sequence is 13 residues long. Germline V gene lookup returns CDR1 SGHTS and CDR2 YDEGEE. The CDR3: CASSLTRGYGYTF. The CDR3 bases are TGTGCCAGCAGCCTTACCAGGGGGTATGGCTACACCTTC.

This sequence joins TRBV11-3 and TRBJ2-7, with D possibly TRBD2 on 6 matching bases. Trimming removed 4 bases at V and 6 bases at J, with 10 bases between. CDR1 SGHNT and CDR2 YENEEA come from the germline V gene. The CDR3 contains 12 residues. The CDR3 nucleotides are TGTGCCAGCAGCTACCTTAGCGGCGAGCAGTACTTC. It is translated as CASSYLSGEQYF.

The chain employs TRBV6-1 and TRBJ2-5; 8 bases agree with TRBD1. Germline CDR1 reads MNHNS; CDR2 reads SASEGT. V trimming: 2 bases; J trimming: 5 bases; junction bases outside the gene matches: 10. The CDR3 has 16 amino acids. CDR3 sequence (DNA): TGTGCCAGCAGTGAATACCGGACAGGGAGTAGGGAGACCCAGTACTTC. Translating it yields CASSEYRTGSRETQYF.

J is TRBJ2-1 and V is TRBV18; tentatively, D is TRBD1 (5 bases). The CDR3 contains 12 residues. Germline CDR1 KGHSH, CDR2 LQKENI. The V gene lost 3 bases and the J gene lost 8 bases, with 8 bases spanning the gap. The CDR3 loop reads CASSPGAHEQFF. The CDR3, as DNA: TGTGCCAGCTCACCTGGGGCCCATGAGCAGTTCTTC.

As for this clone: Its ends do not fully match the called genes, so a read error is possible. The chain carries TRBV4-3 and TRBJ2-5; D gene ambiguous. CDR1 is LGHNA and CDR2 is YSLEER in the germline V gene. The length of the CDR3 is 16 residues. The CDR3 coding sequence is TGCGCCAGCAGCCAATTGGGTTCCGGGCAGCAAGGGACCCAGTACTTC. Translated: CASSQLGSGQQGTQYF.